Reported below is one T cell receptor beta chain. This clone came up once. Its binding antigen is unknown. Within one base of it there is no much larger clone, and no base qualities were kept. The record originates from a study of blood T cell repertoires in COVID-19 (TCRdb year 2020). Background on the whole study: The collaborator samples originated in the United States, Italy and Spain and spanned the acute and convalescent phases of COVID-19. The prospective study material was composed of cDNA or gDNA derived from T cells, B-cell-depleted T cells, or PBMCs. The dataset comprised deeply sampled blood TCRbeta repertoires from subjects exposed to, actively infected with, or recovered from COVID-19. A freely available public database, intended as a resource for researchers studying the immune response to SARS-CoV-2, is where the repertoires were released. The samples were drawn from the first 160 participants of the ongoing ImmuneRACE study and from about 1,200 subjects provided by 6 global collaborators. A de-identified subject ID, COVID-19 status, age in years and sex were almost always included in the sample metadata. HLA class I and class II types, where available, came from metadata supplied by the sample provider rather than from assay-based typing. The research as a whole found: The quantity of clinical and demographic metadata differed by source and by participant and was supplied without curation.

CDR3 length: 16 amino acids, cysteine to phenylalanine. Only the CDR3 portion is preserved as DNA: 48 bases, with reading frame beginning at the first base. V and J are truncated by 3 bases and 2 bases respectively, leaving an intervening sequence of 13 bases. CDR1 and CDR2, per the germline V gene (reference sequence), are LNHDA and SQIVND. TCRbeta CDR3 regions were amplified from genomic DNA by means of the immunoSEQ Assay, a bias-controlled multiplex PCR. Per the source publication's procedure: Nucleated cell counts per sample were estimated from amplification of reference gene primers within the assay. To quantify the absolute abundance of each unique TCRbeta CDR3 rearrangement, sequence reads were collapsed and filtered. Productive Simpson clonality was computed per sample as the square root of Simpson's diversity index over productive rearrangements. TCRdb provides this immuneACCESS table in a form limited to in-frame rearrangements. Some clones are lacking; in checked studies, under half of them reflect an unresolved V gene, and why the rest are absent is not known. V and J calls and clone size are given by that table; D and trimming were obtained from the DNA. In this sample the table shows about 240,000 clones, approximately 86% of which occur a single time. 3% to 4% of the sample is taken by the ten largest.

In the prospective study, participants were about 18 to 89 years old, resided in approximately 25 geographic areas of the United States, and were enrolled through a virtual design. In the prospective study, participants were assigned to cohorts based on the clinical history participants reported in a screening survey and a study questionnaire. In the prospective study, mobile phlebotomists collected whole blood, serum and a nasopharyngeal or oropharyngeal swab from each participant. Over an approximately two-month period, participants in the prospective study had the option of providing additional blood draws and questionnaires. Before DNA extraction, prospective study blood samples were shipped either frozen or at room temperature.

The rearranged segments are TRBV19 and TRBJ1-4; possibly the D gene is TRBD1, per 6 matching bases. Input material: PBMCs or T cells enriched from blood (not recorded which). The clonotype originates from a woman between 40 and 50 years old with acute COVID-19. The CDR3: CASSMEQGVTNEKLFF. The DNA reads as follows: TGTGCCAGTAGTATGGAACAGGGTGTGACTAATGAAAAACTGTTTTTT.